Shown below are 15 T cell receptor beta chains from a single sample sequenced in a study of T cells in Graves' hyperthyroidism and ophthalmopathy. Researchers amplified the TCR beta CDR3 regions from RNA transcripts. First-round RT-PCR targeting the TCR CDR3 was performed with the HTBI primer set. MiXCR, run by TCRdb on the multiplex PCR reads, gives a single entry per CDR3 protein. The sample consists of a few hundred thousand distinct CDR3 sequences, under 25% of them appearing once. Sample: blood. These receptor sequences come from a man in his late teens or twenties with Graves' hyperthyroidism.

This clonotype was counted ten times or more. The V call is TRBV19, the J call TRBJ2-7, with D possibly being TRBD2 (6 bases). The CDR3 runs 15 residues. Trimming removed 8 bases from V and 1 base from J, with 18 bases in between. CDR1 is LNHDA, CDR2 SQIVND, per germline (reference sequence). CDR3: CASGPTSFGSYEQYF. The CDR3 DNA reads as TGTGCCAGTGGCCCGACTAGTTTTGGGTCCTACGAGCAGTACTTC. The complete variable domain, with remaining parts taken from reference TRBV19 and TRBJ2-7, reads DGGITQSPKYLFRKEGQNVTLSCEQNLNHDAMYWYRQDPGQGLRLIYYSQIVNDFQKGDIAEGYSVSREKKESFPLTVTSAQKNPTAFYLCASGPTSFGSYEQYFGPGTRLTVT.

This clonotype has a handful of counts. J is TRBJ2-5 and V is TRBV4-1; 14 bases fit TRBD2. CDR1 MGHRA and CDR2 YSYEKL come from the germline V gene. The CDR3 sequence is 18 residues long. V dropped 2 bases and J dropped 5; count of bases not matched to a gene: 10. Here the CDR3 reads CASSQLGTSGGRKETQYF. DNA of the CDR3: TGCGCCAGCAGCCAATTGGGGACTAGCGGGGGTAGGAAGGAGACCCAGTACTTC.

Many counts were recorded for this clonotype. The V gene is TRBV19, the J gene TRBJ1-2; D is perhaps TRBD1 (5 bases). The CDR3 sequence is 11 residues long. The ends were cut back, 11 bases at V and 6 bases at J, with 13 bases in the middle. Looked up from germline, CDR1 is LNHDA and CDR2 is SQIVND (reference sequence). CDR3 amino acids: CAGRSGNGYTF. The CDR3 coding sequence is TGTGCCGGCCGCTCAGGGAATGGCTACACCTTC.

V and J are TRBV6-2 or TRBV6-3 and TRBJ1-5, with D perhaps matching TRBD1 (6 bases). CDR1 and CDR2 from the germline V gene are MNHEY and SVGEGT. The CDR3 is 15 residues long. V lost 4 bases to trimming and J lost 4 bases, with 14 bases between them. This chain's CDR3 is CASSSGQLGNQPQHF. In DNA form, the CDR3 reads TGTGCCAGCAGTTCAGGACAGTTGGGGAATCAGCCCCAGCATTTT.

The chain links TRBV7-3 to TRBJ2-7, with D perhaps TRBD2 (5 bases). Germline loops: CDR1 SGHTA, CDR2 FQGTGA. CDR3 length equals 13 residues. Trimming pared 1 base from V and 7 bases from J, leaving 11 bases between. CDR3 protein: CASSLNSPGEQYF. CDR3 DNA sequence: TGTGCCAGCAGCTTAAATTCTCCGGGGGAGCAGTACTTC. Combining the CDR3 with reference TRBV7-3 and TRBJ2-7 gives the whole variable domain GAGVSQTPSNKVTEKGKYVELRCDPISGHTALYWYRQSLGQGPEFLIYFQGTGAADDSGLPNDRFFAVRPEGSVSTLKIQRTERGDSAVYLCASSLNSPGEQYFGPGTRLTVT.

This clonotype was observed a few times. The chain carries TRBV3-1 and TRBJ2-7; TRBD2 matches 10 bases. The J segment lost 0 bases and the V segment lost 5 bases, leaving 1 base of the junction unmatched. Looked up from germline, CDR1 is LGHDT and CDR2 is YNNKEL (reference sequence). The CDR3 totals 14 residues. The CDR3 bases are TGTGCCAGCAGCGGGACTAGCGTCTCCTACGAGCAGTACTTC. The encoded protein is CASSGTSVSYEQYF.

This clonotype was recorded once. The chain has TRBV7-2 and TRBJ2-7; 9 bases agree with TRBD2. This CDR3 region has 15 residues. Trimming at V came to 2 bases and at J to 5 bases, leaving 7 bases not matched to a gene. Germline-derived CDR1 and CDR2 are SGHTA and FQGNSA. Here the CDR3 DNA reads TGTGCCAGCAGCTTAATGGCGGGGGGGCAAGACGAGCAGTACTTC. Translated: CASSLMAGGQDEQYF.

The CDR3 nucleotides are TGCGCCAGCAGCCCGACGGCCTTGACACCTAGCAATCAGCCCCAGCATTTT. Its translation is CASSPTALTPSNQPQHF. The V gene is TRBV5-1, the J gene TRBJ1-5; D gene ambiguous. The germline V gene encodes CDR1 SGHRS and CDR2 YFSETQ. Trimming stripped 4 bases from V and 0 bases from J, with 17 bases between. The CDR3 has 17 amino acids.

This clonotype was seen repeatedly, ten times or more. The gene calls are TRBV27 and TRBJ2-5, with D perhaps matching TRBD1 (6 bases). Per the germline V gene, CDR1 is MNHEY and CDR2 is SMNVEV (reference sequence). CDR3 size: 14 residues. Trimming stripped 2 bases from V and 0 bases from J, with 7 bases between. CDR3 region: CASSLTGYQETQYF. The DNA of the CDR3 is TGTGCCAGCAGTTTAACAGGGTACCAAGAGACCCAGTACTTC.

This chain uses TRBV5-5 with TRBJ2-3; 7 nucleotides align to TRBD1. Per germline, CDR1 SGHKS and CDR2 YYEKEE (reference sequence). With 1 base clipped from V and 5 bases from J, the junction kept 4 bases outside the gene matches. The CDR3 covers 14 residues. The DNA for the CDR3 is TGTGCCAGCAGCTTGAAGCAGGGGGAAGATACGCAGTATTTT. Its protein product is CASSLKQGEDTQYF.

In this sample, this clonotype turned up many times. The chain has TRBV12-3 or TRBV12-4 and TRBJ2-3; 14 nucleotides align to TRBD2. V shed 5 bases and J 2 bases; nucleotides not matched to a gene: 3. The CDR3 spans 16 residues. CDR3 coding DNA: TGTGCCAGCAGTCTGGGACTAGCGGGGGTCACAGATACGCAGTATTTT. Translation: CASSLGLAGVTDTQYF.

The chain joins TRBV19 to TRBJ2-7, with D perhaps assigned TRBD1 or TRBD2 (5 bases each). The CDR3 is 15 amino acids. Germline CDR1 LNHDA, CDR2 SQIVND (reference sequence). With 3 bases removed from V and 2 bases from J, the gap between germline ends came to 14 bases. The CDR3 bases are TGTGCCAGTAGTATCGAGGGACGTACGCCCTACGAGCAGTACTTC. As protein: CASSIEGRTPYEQYF.

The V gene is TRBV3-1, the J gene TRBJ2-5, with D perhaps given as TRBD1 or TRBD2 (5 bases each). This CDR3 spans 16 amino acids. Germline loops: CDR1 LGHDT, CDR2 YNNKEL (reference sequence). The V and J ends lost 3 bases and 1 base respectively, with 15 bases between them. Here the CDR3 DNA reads TGTGCCAGCAGCCAGACATACGGGGCGATCCAAGAGACCCAGTACTTC. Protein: CASSQTYGAIQETQYF.

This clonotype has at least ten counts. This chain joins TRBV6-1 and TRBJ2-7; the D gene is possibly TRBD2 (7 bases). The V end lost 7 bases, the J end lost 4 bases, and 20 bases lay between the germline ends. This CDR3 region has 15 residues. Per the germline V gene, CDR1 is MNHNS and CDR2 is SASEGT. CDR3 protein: CASTAGGGSPYEQYF. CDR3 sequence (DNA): TGTGCCAGCACCGCGGGCGGGGGCTCACCTTACGAGCAGTACTTC.

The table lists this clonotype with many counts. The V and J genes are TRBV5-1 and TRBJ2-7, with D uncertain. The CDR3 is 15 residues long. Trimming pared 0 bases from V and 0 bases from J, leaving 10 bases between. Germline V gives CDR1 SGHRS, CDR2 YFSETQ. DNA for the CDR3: TGCGCCAGCAGCTTGGAAGTGGGCCTCTCCTACGAGCAGTACTTC. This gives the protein CASSLEVGLSYEQYF.